Listed below are T cell receptor beta chains from one sample, sequenced in a study of T cell responses to AZD1222 COVID-19 vaccine. Generated by immunoSEQ multiplex PCR, the TCRdb table keeps only in-frame clones and is missing some. The sample has more than 120,000 clones, around 93% seen once. The source was peripheral blood, collected on day 0 of AZD1222 vaccination. The receptors here all came from an adult in good health. Each CDR3 is given with its conserved first and last residue. The order of the fields is J gene, V gene, clone size, D gene, CDR3 DNA, CDR3 protein. D genes are given only for firm matches. The listing skips clone size in some rows; elsewhere it reads once, few, many or a size class.

TRBJ1-2 | TRBV29-1 | . | . | TGCAGCACCGCGCAGGGAAACTATGGCTACACCTTC | CSTAQGNYGYTF
TRBJ1-2 | TRBV2 | . | . | TGTGCCAGCCTGGACGCTGGGGGGTATGGCTACACCTTC | CASLDAGGYGYTF
TRBJ2-6 | TRBV19 | few | . | TGTGCCAGTAGTATTTCCTCTGGGGCCAACGTCCTGACTTTC | CASSISSGANVLTF
TRBJ2-7 | TRBV18 | . | . | TGTGCCAGCTCACCAGAGGCCAAATCCTACGAGCAGTACTTC | CASSPEAKSYEQYF
TRBJ1-5 | TRBV4-3 | . | TRBD1 | TGCGCCAGCAGCCAAGATATCCAGGGGGGAAATCAGCCCCAGCATTTT | CASSQDIQGGNQPQHF
TRBJ2-3 | TRBV25-1 | . | . | TGTGCCAGCAGTGAAGCAGATACGCAGTATTTT | CASSEADTQYF
TRBJ1-1 | TRBV7-9 | . | TRBD1 | TGTGCCAGCAGCCGGGACAGGGCCATGAACACTGAAGCTTTCTTT | CASSRDRAMNTEAFF
TRBJ2-2 | TRBV19 | few | . | TGTGCCAGTACGAGCGGAACGAACACCGGGGAGCTGTTTTTT | CASTSGTNTGELFF
TRBJ2-1 | TRBV5-4 | . | . | TGTGCCAGCAGCTTACTTGCACGGCCCTCTTCCTACAATGAGCAGTTCTTC | CASSLLARPSSYNEQFF
TRBJ1-2 | TRBV7-9 | . | . | TGTGCCAGCAGCTTAGGACAGAGGGGCTACACCTTC | CASSLGQRGYTF
TRBJ1-1 | TRBV15 | . | . | TGTGCCACCAGCAGGAAGGGTAGTGACACTGAAGCTTTCTTT | CATSRKGSDTEAFF
TRBJ2-1 | TRBV10-3 | . | . | TGTGCCATCAGTGAGTTCCCAGAATACAATGAGCAGTTCTTC | CAISEFPEYNEQFF
TRBJ2-2 | TRBV7-6 | . | TRBD2 | TGTGCCAGCAGTTCTCTAGCGGCGAACACCGGGGAGCTGTTTTTT | CASSSLAANTGELFF
TRBJ2-3 | TRBV6-2/TRBV6-3 | . | . | TGTGCCAGCAGGTACGATGGGATGAAAGATACGCAGTATTTT | CASRYDGMKDTQYF
TRBJ2-3 | TRBV7-2 | . | . | TGTGCCAGCAGCTTAGCGCAAGCGGATACGCAGTATTTT | CASSLAQADTQYF
TRBJ1-5 | TRBV3-1/TRBV3-2 | once | . | TGTGCCAGCAGCCAGGAGGGATTGTATCAGCCCCAGCATTTT | CASSQEGLYQPQHF
TRBJ1-2 | TRBV10-3 | once | . | TGTGCCATCAGTGAGTCGAGTCGAGGGGACTATGGCTACACCTTC | CAISESSRGDYGYTF
TRBJ1-1 | TRBV10-3 | many | . | TGTGCCATCAGTGAGTGGGGGCCGAACACTGAAGCTTTCTTT | CAISEWGPNTEAFF
TRBJ2-7 | TRBV3-1/TRBV3-2 | . | TRBD1 | TGTGCCAGCAGCCCCAGCGGGACAGGGGTCTACGAGCAGTACTTC | CASSPSGTGVYEQYF
TRBJ2-6 | TRBV7-6 | once | TRBD1 | TGTGCCAGCAGCCGACACCCCGACAGGGACACCTCTGGGGCCAACGTCCTGACTTTC | CASSRHPDRDTSGANVLTF
TRBJ1-2 | TRBV2 | few | TRBD1 | TGTGCCAGCAGCGACAGGGGGCAAGGCTACACCTTC | CASSDRGQGYTF
TRBJ2-7 | TRBV2 | . | . | TGTGCCAGTGAGGGACTGACCTCCTACGAGCAGTACTTC | CASEGLTSYEQYF
TRBJ1-2 | TRBV10-3 | . | TRBD1 | TGTGCCATCAGTGAATGGAAGGACAGGGGGCAGGGCTATGGCTACACCTTC | CAISEWKDRGQGYGYTF
TRBJ2-5 | TRBV7-2 | . | . | TGTGCCAGCAGCTCGGGGGTCCAAGAGACCCAGTACTTC | CASSSGVQETQYF
TRBJ1-6 | TRBV2 | . | TRBD1 | TGTGCCAGCAGTGTTGGACAGGGAAACTCACCCCTCCACTTT | CASSVGQGNSPLHF
TRBJ2-2 | TRBV7-2 | once | . | TGTGCCAGCAGCTTCTGGGGGCCGAACACCGGGGAGCTGTTTTTT | CASSFWGPNTGELFF
TRBJ1-4 | TRBV7-9 | once | TRBD1 | TGTGCCAGCAGCTTAGGACAGGGAAATGAAAAACTGTTTTTT | CASSLGQGNEKLFF
TRBJ1-2 | TRBV14 | . | . | TGTGCCAGCAGCCAAGTGATGGGGCGGCGTGGCTACACCTTC | CASSQVMGRRGYTF
TRBJ1-5 | TRBV5-1 | . | . | TGCGCCAGCAGCCAAAGCACAGGTAGCAATCAGCCCCAGCATTTT | CASSQSTGSNQPQHF
TRBJ2-3 | TRBV6-1 | . | . | TGTGCCAGCAGTGAAGTGAGCGCAGATACGCAGTATTTT | CASSEVSADTQYF
TRBJ2-1 | TRBV5-1 | . | TRBD1 | TGCGCCAGCAGCTCAGGACAGGGTAGGGGGAATGAGCAGTTCTTC | CASSSGQGRGNEQFF
TRBJ2-7 | TRBV3-1/TRBV3-2 | . | TRBD2 | TGTGCCAGCAGCCAAGCGCGGGGGGCCTACGAGCAGTACTTC | CASSQARGAYEQYF
TRBJ2-7 | TRBV5-1 | . | TRBD1 | TGCGCCAGCACGGACACAGGGGGCCCCAACGAGCAGTACTTC | CASTDTGGPNEQYF
TRBJ2-2 | TRBV27 | . | . | TGTGCCAGCAGTTTCACCTACACCGGGGAGCTGTTTTTT | CASSFTYTGELFF
TRBJ2-7 | TRBV4-1 | . | . | TGCGCCAGCAGCCAAGATCCAGGGGCAGGATACGAGCAGTACTTC | CASSQDPGAGYEQYF
TRBJ2-7 | TRBV3-1/TRBV3-2 | . | TRBD2 | TGTGCCAGCAGCCCGGGGACTAGCGGGGGGGCCTACGAGCAGTACTTC | CASSPGTSGGAYEQYF
TRBJ2-4 | TRBV4-3 | . | . | TGCGCCAGCAGCCAAGCCAGGGGTTACATTCAGTACTTC | CASSQARGYIQYF
TRBJ2-7 | TRBV11-2 | few | . | TGTGCCAGCAGTCAGAGACAGACCCAGACGGGCGAGCAGTACTTC | CASSQRQTQTGEQYF
TRBJ1-1 | TRBV5-1 | few | . | TGCGCCAGCAGCTTCGGTGCGGGAGAAACCTCGAACACTGAAGCTTTCTTT | CASSFGAGETSNTEAFF
TRBJ2-1 | TRBV7-2 | . | . | TGTGCCAGCAGCTTAGAAAGGGTAGATGAGCAGTTCTTC | CASSLERVDEQFF
TRBJ1-1 | TRBV6-2/TRBV6-3 | few | . | TGTGCCAGCAGTACGCCCTATCGGGGCTCGAACACTGAAGCTTTCTTT | CASSTPYRGSNTEAFF
TRBJ2-2 | TRBV6-4 | . | TRBD2 | TGTGCCAGCAGCCCGCTAGCGGGGGCCTTCAACACCGGGGAGCTGTTTTTT | CASSPLAGAFNTGELFF
TRBJ2-7 | TRBV3-1/TRBV3-2 | . | . | TGTGCCAGCAGCCAAGATCTGGGAGGAAACGGCGAGCAGTACTTC | CASSQDLGGNGEQYF
TRBJ1-1 | TRBV4-3 | . | . | TGCGCCAGCAGCCAAGGCCCGAGAGACACTGAAGCTTTCTTT | CASSQGPRDTEAFF
TRBJ2-2 | TRBV7-6 | . | . | TGTGCCAGCAGCTTAACGGGGGAGTACACCGGGGAGCTGTTTTTT | CASSLTGEYTGELFF
TRBJ2-5 | TRBV3-1/TRBV3-2 | . | TRBD1 | TGTGCCAGCAGCCAGTGGACAGGGCAAGAGACCCAGTACTTC | CASSQWTGQETQYF
TRBJ2-5 | TRBV19 | . | . | TGTGCCAGTAGCCTCAGAGTCCAAGAGACCCAGTACTTC | CASSLRVQETQYF
TRBJ2-6 | TRBV3-1/TRBV3-2 | once | TRBD1 | TGTGCCAGCAGCCATCCCCCGGGACAGAACTCTGGGGCCAACGTCCTGACTTTC | CASSHPPGQNSGANVLTF
TRBJ2-3 | TRBV7-9 | . | . | TGTGCCAGATCTCCACTGGGTACGCAGTATTTT | CARSPLGTQYF
TRBJ2-3 | TRBV19 | . | . | TGTGCCAGTAGTAGAGGGCCTGGGACGACCACAGATACGCAGTATTTT | CASSRGPGTTTDTQYF
TRBJ2-7 | TRBV3-1/TRBV3-2 | . | . | TGTGCCAGCAGCCGGGGGGAGGGGGCAGGATTCTACGAGCAGTACTTC | CASSRGEGAGFYEQYF
TRBJ2-2 | TRBV20-1 | . | TRBD1 | TGCAGTGCAGGGGGCCCCGGGGAGCTGTTTTTT | CSAGGPGELFF
TRBJ2-7 | TRBV6-2/TRBV6-3 | . | . | TGTGCCAGCAGTTATGTGGGGGATCCCTACGAGCAGTACTTC | CASSYVGDPYEQYF
TRBJ2-7 | TRBV5-5 | . | TRBD2 | TGTGCCAGCAGCCTCTCCGGGACTAGCGGGGTCGAGCAGTACTTC | CASSLSGTSGVEQYF
TRBJ2-3 | TRBV3-1/TRBV3-2 | . | . | TGTGCCAGCAGCCAAGGAGCAGATACGCAGTATTTT | CASSQGADTQYF
TRBJ2-1 | TRBV30 | . | TRBD2 | TGTGCCTGGATCACTAGCGGGAGGAATGAGCAGTTCTTC | CAWITSGRNEQFF
TRBJ2-7 | TRBV7-2 | . | . | TGTGCCAGCGGGAAGGGGACCTACGAGCAGTACTTC | CASGKGTYEQYF
TRBJ1-1 | TRBV13 | . | . | TGTGCCAGCAGCTTCAGGGTGGGTACTGAAGCTTTCTTT | CASSFRVGTEAFF
TRBJ1-1 | TRBV30 | . | . | TGTGCGGCCAGGGTAGGTCGAGCTTTCTTT | CAARVGRAFF